The 23 T cell receptor beta chains given below trace back to one sample, sequenced in a study of cytomegalovirus exposure and HLA in healthy donors. 13 Jbeta primers and 60 Vbeta primers were used for the PCR. Measured with immunoSEQ multiplex PCR; TCRdb has only the in-frame clones, and not every one. This table holds about 200,000 clones, about 81% found once. Material for sequencing was PBMCs. The receptors derive from a woman aged 45-65 years in good health and CMV-seropositive.

The rearrangement links TRBV18 to TRBJ2-7, with 7 bases that match TRBD1. The CDR3 is 14 amino acids. The junction had 4 bases not matched to a gene; V was cut back by 3 bases and J by 2 bases. The germline V gene encodes CDR1 KGHSH and CDR2 LQKENI. The DNA for the CDR3 is TGTGCCAGCTCACCGCTTGGACAGGCCTACGAGCAGTACTTC. Translation: CASSPLGQAYEQYF. The variable domain in full, with the rest retrieved from reference TRBV18 and TRBJ2-7, is NAGVMQNPRHLVRRRGQEARLRCSPMKGHSHVYWYRQLPEEGLKFMVYLQKENIIDESGMPKERFSAEFPKEGPSILRIQQVVRGDSAAYFCASSPLGQAYEQYFGPGTRLTVT.

This chain connects TRBV5-1 to TRBJ2-1, with a weak D call TRBD2 (6 bases). Trimming removed 0 bases at V and 0 bases at J, with 7 bases between. The CDR3 is 15 amino acids. Looked up from germline, CDR1 is SGHRS and CDR2 is YFSETQ. Here the CDR3 DNA reads TGCGCCAGCAGCTTGGTCGGGAGCTCCTACAATGAGCAGTTCTTC. This codes for CASSLVGSSYNEQFF.

The chain carries TRBV10-3 and TRBJ2-7; TRBD2 matches at 9 bases. The V gene's germline CDR1 is ENHRY and CDR2 SYGVKD. This CDR3 region has 15 residues. Trimming at V came to 3 bases and at J to 5 bases, leaving 8 bases not matched to a gene. In nucleotides, the CDR3 is TGTGCCATCAGTGACTACAGGGCGGGGGGGAACGAGCAGTACTTC. It is translated as CAISDYRAGGNEQYF.

This clone was detected once. CDR3 sequence reads: CASSPPPRGTETQYF. DNA of the CDR3: TGTGCCAGCAGTCCCCCGCCACGGGGGACGGAGACCCAGTACTTC. This rearrangement joins TRBV6-1 to TRBJ2-5; D might be TRBD2 (6 bases). CDR3 length equals 15 residues. V was pared by 5 bases and J by 5 bases, with 18 bases between. Looked up from germline, CDR1 is MNHNS and CDR2 is SASEGT.

The rearrangement uses TRBV9 and TRBJ2-1; TRBD1 matches 11 bases. The CDR3 has 15 amino acids. Germline CDR1 is SGDLS and CDR2 is YYNGEE. The V and J ends lost 2 bases and 2 bases, in that order; junction bases with no gene match: 0. As DNA, the CDR3 is TGTGCCAGCAGCGTGGGACAGGGGGCCTACAATGAGCAGTTCTTC. Amino acid sequence: CASSVGQGAYNEQFF. The full variable domain, its missing parts supplied by reference TRBV9 and TRBJ2-1, is DSGVTQTPKHLITATGQRVTLRCSPRSGDLSVYWYQQSLDQGLQFLIQYYNGEERAKGNILERFSAQQFPDLHSELNLSSLELGDSALYFCASSVGQGAYNEQFFGPGTRLTVL.

The rearrangement uses TRBV19 and TRBJ1-2, with 10 bases lining up with TRBD1. V trimming: 5 bases; J trimming: 7 bases; junction bases outside the gene matches: 10. The CDR3 length is 15 residues. Germline CDR1 LNHDA, CDR2 SQIVND (reference sequence). The CDR3 DNA follows: TGTGCCAGTAGTGTACCGGGACAGGGGAACGTTGGCTACACCTTC. This encodes CASSVPGQGNVGYTF.

The chain uses TRBV25-1 and TRBJ2-1, with D perhaps matching TRBD2 (6 bases). CDR3 length equals 12 residues. CDR1 and CDR2 (germline): MGHDK, SYGVNS. V gave up 6 bases and J gave up 13 bases, with 16 bases separating them. CDR3 residues: CASSSSEPGQFF. The DNA for the CDR3 is TGTGCCAGCAGCTCTAGCGAGCCTGGACAGTTCTTC.

Concerning this clone itself: The junction and the germline gene differ at one end; a read error may be behind it. The chain carries TRBV6-1 and TRBJ2-4, with 9 bases that match TRBD1. This CDR3 contains 18 residues. Germline CDR1 reads MNHNS; CDR2 reads SASEGT. The CDR3, as DNA: TGTGCCAGCAGTGAAGCTCCGGGACAGGGTGCGGGCCAGAACAGTCAGTACTTC. Amino acids: CASSEAPGQGAGQNSQYF.

This rearrangement joins TRBV6-1 to TRBJ1-3, with a weak D call TRBD1 (6 bases). V lost 4 bases and J lost 2, with 6 bases in between. This CDR3 has 13 residues. The germline V gene encodes CDR1 MNHNS and CDR2 SASEGT. CDR3 in DNA: TGTGCCAGCAGTGGGACAGCTGGAAACACCATATATTTT. Protein product: CASSGTAGNTIYF.

The chain couples TRBV14 to TRBJ2-3; D ambiguous. CDR3 size: 15 residues. Germline CDR1 reads SGHDN; CDR2 reads FVKESK. Trimming took off 4 bases at V and 7 bases at J, with 18 bases between the two ends. CDR3 nucleotides: TGTGCCAGCAGCCGCGACCAAGTCCGCGGCAATACGCAGTATTTT. Protein product: CASSRDQVRGNTQYF.

The chain combines TRBV2 with TRBJ2-3; D is possibly TRBD2 (5 bases). Between the trimmed V and J ends, which lost 6 bases and 5 bases, there was a span of 9 bases. Germline V gene data show CDR1 as SNHLY and CDR2 as FYNNEI. There are 12 residues in the CDR3. DNA of the CDR3: TGTGCCAGCAGGGGGAGCGGAGATACGCAGTATTTT. Translating it yields CASRGSGDTQYF.

This clone occurred a few times. The chain links TRBV27 to TRBJ1-4; 8 nucleotides match TRBD1. V trimming: 2 bases; J trimming: 7 bases; junction bases outside the gene matches: 6. Germline V gene lookup returns CDR1 MNHEY and CDR2 SMNVEV (reference sequence). This CDR3 is built from 15 residues. The CDR3 sequence is CASSLTSGGGEKLFF. In nucleotides, the CDR3 is TGTGCCAGCAGTTTAACCTCAGGGGGCGGTGAAAAACTGTTTTTT.

The rearrangement links TRBV5-1 to TRBJ2-6; perhaps TRBD1 as D (5 bases). Germline V gene lookup returns CDR1 SGHRS and CDR2 YFSETQ. V gave up 2 bases and J gave up 4 bases, with 16 bases separating them. The CDR3 is 17 residues long. The CDR3 reads CASSFGSSGRGANVLTF. For the CDR3, the DNA is TGCGCCAGCAGCTTTGGCAGCTCAGGGCGAGGGGCCAACGTCCTGACTTTC.

This sequence joins TRBV5-1 and TRBJ2-1; 13 bases match TRBD2. V lost 1 base and J lost 3; bases outside the gene matches: 4. The CDR3 has 17 amino acids. Germline values: CDR1 SGHRS, CDR2 YFSETQ. The CDR3 nucleotides are TGCGCCAGCAGCTTGACTAGCGGGAGGGCGGGCTACAATGAGCAGTTCTTC. Its protein is CASSLTSGRAGYNEQFF.

The V gene is TRBV19, the J gene TRBJ2-1; 9 bases are shared with TRBD2. V lost 3 bases to trimming and J lost 8 bases; unmatched junction nucleotides: 8. This CDR3 spans 15 amino acids. The germline V gene has CDR1 LNHDA and CDR2 SQIVND (reference sequence). The CDR3 DNA sequence: TGTGCCAGTAGTATGCGGGAGGGCCGGGGGGATGAGCAGTTCTTC. It specifies CASSMREGRGDEQFF.

This clone has more than one count but fewer than ten. V is TRBV7-8 and J is TRBJ2-1; 8 nucleotides line up with TRBD2. The CDR3 sequence is 15 residues long. J was trimmed by 2 bases and V by 7 bases; bases with no gene match: 7. CDR1 is SGHVS and CDR2 is FQNEAQ in the germline V gene. CDR3 bases: TGTGCCAGCACATACGGGGGGGGCCCCTACAATGAGCAGTTCTTC. Amino acid sequence: CASTYGGGPYNEQFF.

CDR3 sequence (DNA): TGTGCCAGCTCACCCCTACTTGGACAGGGGGCAGAGACCCAGTACTTC. As protein: CASSPLLGQGAETQYF. V usage is TRBV18 and J usage is TRBJ2-5; 11 nucleotides match TRBD1. Germline values: CDR1 KGHSH, CDR2 LQKENI. This CDR3 contains 16 residues. The ends lost 3 bases at V and 4 bases at J; junction bases unmatched: 7.

This chain joins TRBV18 and TRBJ2-1; D perhaps matches TRBD2 (5 bases). The germline gives CDR1 KGHSH, CDR2 LQKENI. The length of the CDR3 is 16 residues. V was trimmed by 1 base and J by 0 bases, leaving 10 bases between them. The CDR3 is CASSPRAVSSYNEQFF. CDR3 coding DNA: TGTGCCAGCTCACCACGAGCGGTTAGCTCCTACAATGAGCAGTTCTTC.

The chain joins TRBV5-1 to TRBJ2-1, with TRBD2 matching over 13 bases. The CDR3 has 17 residues. The germline gives CDR1 SGHRS, CDR2 YFSETQ. The V gene end was trimmed by 4 bases and the J gene end by 7 bases; junction bases not matched to a gene: 11. The DNA for the CDR3 is TGCGCCAGCAGCCAGGGACTAGCGGGGTTGTTGGGGAATGAGCAGTTCTTC. Amino acids: CASSQGLAGLLGNEQFF.

The chain combines TRBV12-5 with TRBJ2-5, with 10 bases aligning to TRBD2. V lost 2 bases to trimming and J lost 4 bases; unmatched junction nucleotides: 7. Germline V gene sequence: CDR1 LGHNT, CDR2 FRNRAP. The CDR3 is 16 amino acids. This chain's CDR3 is CASGLSPAGGIETQYF. The CDR3 DNA sequence: TGTGCTAGTGGTTTGAGTCCAGCGGGAGGGATAGAGACCCAGTACTTC.

The chain links TRBV5-1 to TRBJ1-3, with no clear D. Germline CDR1 reads SGHRS; CDR2 reads YFSETQ. The ends were cut back, 3 bases at V and 0 bases at J, with 13 bases in the middle. The CDR3 is 16 amino acids. CDR3 in DNA: TGCGCCAGCAGCTCCACGTCGTTGAGCTCTGGAAACACCATATATTTT. Its translation is CASSSTSLSSGNTIYF.

The J gene is TRBJ2-7, the V gene TRBV19, with D possibly matching TRBD1 (5 bases). Germline V gives CDR1 LNHDA, CDR2 SQIVND (reference sequence). V lost 5 bases to trimming and J lost 3 bases, with 17 bases between them. The CDR3 is 15 residues long. This chain's CDR3 is CASSQAAARGYEQYF. For the CDR3, the DNA is TGTGCCAGTAGTCAGGCCGCAGCTAGGGGCTACGAGCAGTACTTC.

This chain joins TRBV19 and TRBJ1-4; D remains ambiguous. Germline V lookup: CDR1 LNHDA, CDR2 SQIVND (reference sequence). V dropped 10 bases and J dropped 8 bases, with 17 bases sitting between them. CDR3 length equals 13 residues. The CDR3 here is CATRRVGVEKLFF. The CDR3 bases are TGTGCCACCCGCCGGGTAGGAGTAGAAAAACTGTTTTTT.